Shown below are 30 T cell receptor beta chains from a single sample sequenced in a study of shared clonotypes between healthy human individuals (dated by TCRdb to about 2020). The library was made by the immunoSEQ multiplex PCR assay. TCRdb took this table from immuneACCESS and kept in-frame rearrangements with V and J called. Such tables lack part of the clones; where checked against another copy, unresolved V genes explain under half of the gap, and the rest is unexplained. The table for this sample lists 2 million to 2.5 million clones; around 96% of them were counted only once. The ten most abundant clones make up 1% to 1.3% of the sample. For the CD8 naive samples, CD45RO-negative cells were positively selected for CCR7, yielding a CD45RA+CCR7+ population from which TemRA cells were excluded. Sequences were obtained from naive CD8+ T cells sorted from blood. The cell subset or site label of this sample denotes: CD45RA+CCR7+. Source of these receptors: a young man in good health.

This chain connects TRBV6-5 to TRBJ2-7; 8 bases map to TRBD2. The CDR3 totals 15 residues. The V gene's germline CDR1 is MNHEY and CDR2 SVGAGI. V trimming: 1 base; J trimming: 3 bases; junction bases outside the gene matches: 5. CDR3 protein: CASSYWVAGSYEQYF. The CDR3 nucleotides are TGTGCCAGCAGTTACTGGGTAGCGGGGAGCTACGAGCAGTACTTC.

The chain carries TRBV4-3 and TRBJ2-7, with 8 positions matching TRBD1. CDR1 is LGHNA, CDR2 YSLEER, per germline. V gave up 5 bases and J gave up 1 base; unmatched junction bases: 4. This CDR3 is built from 14 residues. The DNA of the CDR3 is TGCGCCAGCAGCACCGGACAGGGTTCCTACGAGCAGTACTTC. Encoded protein: CASSTGQGSYEQYF.

This rearrangement joins TRBV29-1 to TRBJ2-5, with D maybe TRBD2 (6 bases). Trimming pared 0 bases from V and 2 bases from J, leaving 22 bases between. From germline, CDR1 is SQVTM and CDR2 ANQGSEA. This CDR3 contains 18 residues. The CDR3 DNA sequence: TGCAGCGTTGAAGATCCGGGGGTAGCCCAGGGCAGGCAAGAGACCCAGTACTTC. It translates to CSVEDPGVAQGRQETQYF.

The genes are TRBV7-9 and TRBJ1-5; TRBD1 agrees at 7 bases. Germline V gene data show CDR1 as SEHNR and CDR2 as FQNEAQ (reference sequence). This CDR3 region has 14 residues. The trim removed 5 bases at V and 4 bases at J, leaving 5 bases unmatched. The CDR3: CASSPQQGNQPQHF. Here the CDR3 DNA reads TGTGCCAGCAGCCCGCAACAGGGGAATCAGCCCCAGCATTTT. Full variable domain (remainder filled in from reference TRBV7-9 and TRBJ1-5): DTGVSQNPRHKITKRGQNVTFRCDPISEHNRLYWYRQTLGQGPEFLTYFQNEAQLEKSRLLSDRFSAERPKGSFSTLEIQRTEQGDSAMYLCASSPQQGNQPQHFGDGTRLSIL.

The V and J genes are TRBV6-6 and TRBJ2-7; 9 nucleotides agree with TRBD2. Germline CDR1 is MNHNY and CDR2 is SVGAGI (reference sequence). Trimming at V came to 2 bases and at J to 5 bases, leaving 10 bases not matched to a gene. The CDR3 covers 16 residues. CDR3 residues: CASSYTRSGGPDEQYF. Written as DNA, the CDR3 is TGTGCCAGCAGTTACACGAGGAGCGGGGGGCCGGACGAGCAGTACTTC.

The V call is TRBV10-3, the J call TRBJ2-7; perhaps D is TRBD1 or TRBD2 (6 bases each). V was clipped by 0 bases and J by 0 bases, with 18 bases between them. The CDR3 extends over 18 amino acids. Germline-derived CDR1 and CDR2 are ENHRY and SYGVKD. CDR3 in amino acids: CAISESGGRSSGSYEQYF. The CDR3 DNA sequence: TGTGCCATCAGTGAGTCTGGGGGGCGTTCGTCGGGCTCCTACGAGCAGTACTTC.

This chain connects TRBV27 to TRBJ2-7, with D perhaps TRBD1 (6 bases). Germline CDR1 MNHEY, CDR2 SMNVEV (reference sequence). The CDR3 is made up of 16 amino acids. Trimming took 5 bases from V and 3 from J, leaving 20 bases between them. CDR3 protein: CASSHSRGTVYYEQYF. The CDR3 region has the DNA TGTGCCAGCAGTCACTCTAGGGGGACCGTTTACTACGAGCAGTACTTC.

The chain has TRBV28 and TRBJ1-1; no definite D call. Germline V CDR1 and CDR2: MDHEN, SYDVKM. The CDR3 is 16 amino acids. V was cut by 2 bases and J by 1 base, with 14 bases left in between. For the CDR3, the DNA is TGTGCCAGCAGTTTAAGGGCGGACCTACCGAACACTGAAGCTTTCTTT. This sequence encodes CASSLRADLPNTEAFF.

The genes are TRBV5-6 and TRBJ1-4, with D possibly being TRBD1 (5 bases). CDR1 SGHDT and CDR2 YYEEEE come from the germline V gene. Between the trimmed V and J ends, which lost 8 bases and 10 bases, there was a span of 21 bases. This CDR3 contains 14 residues. This CDR3 reads CASSTFLAGGKLFF. Here the CDR3 DNA reads TGTGCCAGTTCGACCTTTCTCGCCGGGGGAAAACTGTTTTTT.

This clone was seen a handful of times. The CDR3 DNA follows: TGTGCCAGCAGCTTAGATCGGACAGGGGGCACAGATACGCAGTATTTT. Its translation: CASSLDRTGGTDTQYF. The rearrangement joins TRBV11-2 to TRBJ2-3; 9 bases match TRBD1. Trimming at V came to 0 bases and at J to 1 base, leaving 2 bases not matched to a gene. CDR3 length equals 16 residues. CDR1 SGHAT and CDR2 FQNNGV come from the germline V gene.

The gene calls are TRBV5-6 and TRBJ2-7; TRBD2 agrees at 12 bases. The germline V gene has CDR1 SGHDT and CDR2 YYEEEE. The CDR3 covers 17 residues. The V gene end was trimmed by 0 bases and the J gene end by 2 bases; junction bases not matched to a gene: 6. Here the CDR3 reads CASSLDASGGVAYEQYF. CDR3 nucleotides: TGTGCCAGCAGCTTGGATGCTAGCGGGGGGGTAGCCTACGAGCAGTACTTC.

The chain has TRBV9 and TRBJ2-3; TRBD1 aligns across 9 bases. The germline V gene has CDR1 SGDLS and CDR2 YYNGEE. The trim removed 5 bases at V and 6 bases at J, leaving 10 bases unmatched. The CDR3 runs to 15 residues. CDR3 DNA: TGTGCCAGCAGGGCGGGACAGGGAGAGTGGGATACGCAGTATTTT. Translation gives CASRAGQGEWDTQYF.

This chain joins TRBV9 and TRBJ2-5; 9 nucleotides line up with TRBD2. The CDR3 consists of 16 residues. The junction had 8 bases not matched to a gene; V was cut back by 0 bases and J by 5 bases. Germline V gene sequence: CDR1 SGDLS, CDR2 YYNGEE. CDR3 DNA: TGTGCCAGCAGCGTAGGTTTAGCGGGAGCGATTGAGACCCAGTACTTC. Translation: CASSVGLAGAIETQYF.

Concerning this clone itself: The sample holds other DNA sequences that translate to the same CDR3. The genes are TRBV27 and TRBJ1-6, with 7 bases aligning to TRBD1. Germline trimming cut 3 bases from V and 6 bases from J; bases unmatched to any gene: 2. Germline V gene data show CDR1 as MNHEY and CDR2 as SMNVEV (reference sequence). This CDR3 has 14 residues. The CDR3 DNA sequence: TGTGCCAGCAGTTTCTCAGGGGGTAATTCACCCCTCCACTTT. Translated, it gives CASSFSGGNSPLHF.

Notes on this clone: The same CDR3 can be traced to other DNA sequences in this sample. This chain uses TRBV4-1 with TRBJ1-1; 10 nucleotides match TRBD1. The trim removed 4 bases at V and 5 bases at J, leaving 1 base unmatched. Germline loops: CDR1 MGHRA, CDR2 YSYEKL. The CDR3 has 13 residues. CDR3 nucleotide sequence: TGCGCCAGCAGCCTGGACAGGGGGACTGAAGCTTTCTTT. Protein: CASSLDRGTEAFF.

The V call is TRBV6-1, the J call TRBJ2-7; D perhaps matches TRBD1 (5 bases). Per germline, CDR1 MNHNS and CDR2 SASEGT. The CDR3 has 15 amino acids. V was shortened by 1 base and J by 0 bases, with 10 bases between the two germline ends. The CDR3 DNA follows: TGTGCCAGCAGTGAAGTTCAGGGCCTCTCCTACGAGCAGTACTTC. Encoded protein: CASSEVQGLSYEQYF.

The genes are TRBV6-5 and TRBJ2-7; 10 bases line up with TRBD2. J gave up 4 bases and V 5 bases, and 5 bases lay outside the gene matches. CDR3 length: 14 residues. CDR1 MNHEY and CDR2 SVGAGI come from the germline V gene. Here the CDR3 DNA reads TGTGCCAGCAGTCAAGCTAGCGGGAGTTACGAGCAGTACTTC. It codes for CASSQASGSYEQYF.

The CDR3 DNA follows: TGTGCCAGCAGCTTAGCGGGGGCTATAACAGATACGCAGTATTTT. This gives the protein CASSLAGAITDTQYF. This chain links TRBV7-6 with TRBJ2-3, with D possibly TRBD1 on 6 matching bases. CDR3 length: 15 residues. Trimming cost V 0 bases and J 3 bases, with 10 bases left between them. The germline CDR1 and CDR2 sequences are SGHVS and FNYEAQ.

The CDR3 DNA follows: TGCGCCAGCAGTCGGACTAGTTTGGATGAGCAGTTCTTC. Translation: CASSRTSLDEQFF. V is TRBV10-1 and J is TRBJ2-1; 7 bases align to TRBD2. CDR1 WNHNN and CDR2 SYGVQD come from the germline V gene (reference sequence). There are 13 residues in the CDR3. Unmatched junction bases numbered 6, after V lost 5 bases and J lost 8 bases.

This clone has a single count. Other DNA sequences in this specimen translate into the identical CDR3. The chain links TRBV7-9 to TRBJ1-1, with D perhaps TRBD1 (5 bases). The V gene's germline CDR1 is SEHNR and CDR2 FQNEAQ (reference sequence). This CDR3 spans 13 amino acids. Deletions cut 5 bases from V and 2 bases from J, with 9 bases between. CDR3 DNA sequence: TGTGCCAGCAGCCCTACAGGTAACACTGAAGCTTTCTTT. Encoded protein: CASSPTGNTEAFF.

This clone turned up a few times. This CDR3 is CASGWGQGEETQYF. CDR3 DNA: TGTGCTAGTGGTTGGGGACAGGGGGAAGAGACCCAGTACTTC. This sequence joins TRBV12-5 and TRBJ2-5; 11 bases map to TRBD1. V gave up 4 bases and J gave up 3 bases; unmatched junction bases: 1. This CDR3 comprises 14 residues. Germline CDR1 LGHNT, CDR2 FRNRAP.

The chain is built from TRBV4-1 and TRBJ1-5, with a tentative D call TRBD1 (6 bases). The V and J ends lost 0 bases and 1 base respectively, with 10 bases between them. Germline lookup yields CDR1 MGHRA and CDR2 YSYEKL. This CDR3 contains 16 residues. The CDR3, as DNA: TGCGCCAGCAGCCAAGAGGGGACATGGAGCAATCAGCCCCAGCATTTT. Its translation: CASSQEGTWSNQPQHF.

With respect to this clone: The sample carries other DNA sequences with the same CDR3. This chain links TRBV6-5 with TRBJ2-7; D may be TRBD2 (5 bases). The CDR3 extends over 12 amino acids. The germline CDR1 and CDR2 sequences are MNHEY and SVGAGI. Trimming took off 2 bases at V and 6 bases at J, with 8 bases between the two ends. DNA of the CDR3: TGTGCCAGCAGTTACGAGGGCCGCGAGCAGTACTTC. It translates to CASSYEGREQYF.

As regards this clone: The same CDR3 also results from other DNA sequences found in this sample. The J gene is TRBJ1-5, the V gene TRBV6-5; D might be TRBD1 (5 bases). Trimming shortened V by 9 bases and J by 0 bases, and 9 bases separated the two germline ends. The CDR3 consists of 13 residues. Germline-derived CDR1 and CDR2 are MNHEY and SVGAGI. CDR3 DNA sequence: TGTGCCAGTTCAGGGTATAGCAATCAGCCCCAGCATTTT. Its protein is CASSGYSNQPQHF.

The chain uses TRBV12-5 and TRBJ2-7; 7 nucleotides match TRBD1. CDR1 and CDR2 (germline): LGHNT, FRNRAP. J gave up 0 bases and V 2 bases, and 10 bases lay outside the gene matches. The CDR3 extends over 17 amino acids. The CDR3: CASGLTPARDSSYEQYF. Here the CDR3 DNA reads TGTGCTAGTGGTTTGACCCCCGCCCGGGACAGCTCCTACGAGCAGTACTTC.

J is TRBJ2-7 and V is TRBV27; D is undetermined. The CDR3 is 14 residues long. Per germline, CDR1 MNHEY and CDR2 SMNVEV (reference sequence). Deletions cut 3 bases from V and 2 bases from J, with 11 bases between. CDR3 DNA sequence: TGTGCCAGCAGTTTCTTGAGGTCCACCTACGAGCAGTACTTC. This sequence encodes CASSFLRSTYEQYF.

This clone came up a few times. The rearrangement joins TRBV5-4 to TRBJ2-7; no definite D call. With 0 bases removed from V and 4 bases from J, the gap between germline ends came to 14 bases. CDR1 and CDR2 from the germline V gene are SGHNT and YYREEE (reference sequence). The CDR3 has 15 amino acids. The CDR3: CASSLEAGGDYEQYF. Here the CDR3 DNA reads TGTGCCAGCAGCTTGGAGGCCGGCGGAGATTACGAGCAGTACTTC. The variable domain in full, with the rest retrieved from reference TRBV5-4 and TRBJ2-7, is ETGVTQSPTHLIKTRGQQVTLRCSSQSGHNTVSWYQQALGQGPQFIFQYYREEENGRGNFPPRFSGLQFPNYSSELNVNALELDDSALYLCASSLEAGGDYEQYFGPGTRLTVT.

This clone was detected once. The V call is TRBV19, the J call TRBJ2-2; D is unclear. The CDR3 is 14 residues long. V dropped 3 bases and J dropped 1 base, with 6 bases sitting between them. The germline V gene has CDR1 LNHDA and CDR2 SQIVND (reference sequence). The CDR3 DNA sequence: TGTGCCAGTAGTATTTGGGAGAACACCGGGGAGCTGTTTTTT. It is translated as CASSIWENTGELFF.

The V and J genes are TRBV19 and TRBJ2-3, with 11 nucleotides matching TRBD2. The junction had 8 bases not matched to a gene; V was cut back by 5 bases and J by 1 base. The CDR3 length is 17 residues. Germline lookup yields CDR1 LNHDA and CDR2 SQIVND (reference sequence). The CDR3: CASSGPGLAARTDTQYF. CDR3 nucleotides: TGTGCCAGTAGTGGACCGGGACTAGCGGCCCGCACAGATACGCAGTATTTT. Combining the CDR3 with reference TRBV19 and TRBJ2-3 gives the whole variable domain DGGITQSPKYLFRKEGQNVTLSCEQNLNHDAMYWYRQDPGQGLRLIYYSQIVNDFQKGDIAEGYSVSREKKESFPLTVTSAQKNPTAFYLCASSGPGLAARTDTQYFGPGTRLTVL.

V usage is TRBV5-4 and J usage is TRBJ1-2; D unclear. This CDR3 is 12 amino acids long. The germline V and J ends were trimmed by 2 bases and 7 bases, with 9 bases remaining between them. CDR1 SGHNT and CDR2 YYREEE come from the germline V gene (reference sequence). The CDR3 spells CASSFSRGGYTF. The CDR3 region has the DNA TGTGCCAGCAGCTTCAGTCGGGGTGGCTACACCTTC.